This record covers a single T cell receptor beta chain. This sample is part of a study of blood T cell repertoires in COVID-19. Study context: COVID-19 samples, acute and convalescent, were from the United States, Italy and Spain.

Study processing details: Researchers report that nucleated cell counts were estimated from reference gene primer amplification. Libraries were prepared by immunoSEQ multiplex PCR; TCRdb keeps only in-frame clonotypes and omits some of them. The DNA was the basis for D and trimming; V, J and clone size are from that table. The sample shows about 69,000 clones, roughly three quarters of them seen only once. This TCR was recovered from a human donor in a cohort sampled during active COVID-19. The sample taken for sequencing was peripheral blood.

The CDR3 is CASSLREGYEQYF. In DNA, the CDR3 is TGCGCCAGCAGCTTGCGGGAGGGCTACGAGCAGTACTTC. This chain links TRBV5-1 with TRBJ2-7; 8 bases are shared with TRBD2. CDR1 is SGHRS, CDR2 YFSETQ, per germline. CDR3 size: 13 residues. V lost 1 base, J lost 3 bases, and 0 bases stayed unmatched.